The clone carrying this T cell receptor beta chain was found a few times. Its antigen is currently unknown. Treatment of the sample: oral pan-JAK inhibitor, 5-10 mg twice daily. Cell sorting was applied to PBMCs, and CD4+ and CD8+ T cells were collected. RNA extraction was followed by reverse transcription into cDNA, which acted as the sequencing template. Method: immunoSEQ multiplex PCR; TCRdb's copy keeps in-frame clones and lacks some. In the table there are 150,000 to 200,000 clones, about three fifths of which are singletons. This entry is derived from a study of CD8+ T cells in alopecia areata. At the level of the study: Tofacitinib was taken orally by treated patients, and the dose was 5 to 10 mg twice daily.

The study, taken as a whole, reports: Lesional tissue from the scalp (especially in alopecia totalis/universalis) showed higher clonality than normal scalp.

With 7 bases removed from V and 13 bases from J, the gap between germline ends came to 19 bases. This CDR3 spans 12 amino acids. CDR1 LGHNA and CDR2 YNFKEQ come from the germline V gene. This receptor was taken from a human donor with alopecia areata. Sequenced here: CD4+ T cells sorted from blood, sampled at roughly week 58, from a patient treated with tofacitinib. V gene TRBV4-2 combines with J gene TRBJ1-2; D is ambiguous. Here the CDR3 DNA reads TGTGCCAGCACCCTGGACGGCGCCTTAGCCACCTTC. Protein sequence: CASTLDGALATF.